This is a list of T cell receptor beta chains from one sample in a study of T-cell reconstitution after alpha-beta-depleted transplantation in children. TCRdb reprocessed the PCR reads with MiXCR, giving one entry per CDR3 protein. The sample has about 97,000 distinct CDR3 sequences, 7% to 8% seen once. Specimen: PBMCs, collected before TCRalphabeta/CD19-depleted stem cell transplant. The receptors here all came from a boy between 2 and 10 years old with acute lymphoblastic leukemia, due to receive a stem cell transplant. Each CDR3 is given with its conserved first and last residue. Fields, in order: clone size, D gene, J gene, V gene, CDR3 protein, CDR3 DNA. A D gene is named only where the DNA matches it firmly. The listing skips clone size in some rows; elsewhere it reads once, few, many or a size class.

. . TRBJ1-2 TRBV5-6 CASSPQQGVGGYTF TGTGCCAGCAGCCCTCAACAGGGAGTAGGTGGCTACACCTTC
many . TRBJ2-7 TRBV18 CASSPRYEQYF TGTGCCAGCTCACCACGCTACGAGCAGTACTTC
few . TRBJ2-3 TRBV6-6 CASSLEETDTQYF TGTGCCAGCAGTTTGGAGGAGACAGATACGCAGTATTTT
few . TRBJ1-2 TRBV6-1 CASKTAGRLSGYTF TGTGCCAGCAAAACGGCGGGTCGCCTCTCTGGCTACACCTTC
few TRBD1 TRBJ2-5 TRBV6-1 CASRSTGGWETQYF TGTGCCAGCAGATCGACAGGGGGTTGGGAGACCCAGTACTTC
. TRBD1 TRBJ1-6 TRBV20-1 CSARDLDRDSYNSPLHF TGCAGTGCTAGAGATCTGGACAGGGACTCCTATAATTCACCCCTCCACTTT
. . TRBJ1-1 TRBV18 CASSFGTGANTEAFF TGTGCCAGCTCATTCGGGACGGGGGCGAACACTGAAGCTTTCTTT
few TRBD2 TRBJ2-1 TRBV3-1 CASSQRLADPNNEQFF TGTGCCAGCAGCCAACGACTAGCGGATCCGAACAATGAGCAGTTCTTC
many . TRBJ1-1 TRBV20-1 CSVSGTEAFF TGCAGTGTGTCCGGGACTGAAGCTTTCTTT
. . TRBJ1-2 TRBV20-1 CSAPPSGGGYGYTF TGCAGTGCTCCGCCTTCGGGGGGTGGGTATGGCTACACCTTC
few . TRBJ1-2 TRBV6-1 CASSEALGYTF TGTGCCAGCAGTGAAGCGCTTGGCTACACCTTC
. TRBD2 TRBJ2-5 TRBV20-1 CSAPDGASGGAGTQYF TGCAGTGCTCCGGATGGGGCTAGCGGGGGGGCCGGGACCCAGTACTTC
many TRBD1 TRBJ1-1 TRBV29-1 CSVVTGARSTEAFF TGCAGCGTTGTGACAGGGGCTCGGAGCACTGAAGCTTTCTTT
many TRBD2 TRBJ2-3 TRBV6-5 CASSYTSGGADTQYF TGTGCCAGCAGTTACACTAGCGGGGGGGCAGATACGCAGTATTTT
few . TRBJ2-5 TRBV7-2 CASSSPNRAETQYF TGTGCCAGCAGCTCGCCCAATAGGGCGGAGACCCAGTACTTC
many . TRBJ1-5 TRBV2 CASTKRRDSNQPQHF TGTGCCAGCACCAAAAGGAGGGACAGCAATCAGCCCCAGCATTTT
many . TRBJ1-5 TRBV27 CASSFSGQPQHF TGTGCCAGCAGTTTCTCGGGGCAGCCCCAGCATTTT